This T cell receptor beta chain is from a study of OX40 agonist ivuxolimab in advanced cancers. Study-level background: Ivuxolimab, which patients received intravenously every 2 weeks, was dosed at 0.01 to 10 mg/kg. The dose-escalation cohort was approximately 84% male, with a mean age of about 60 years, ranging about 20 to 85. Findings and caveats of the study: Fewer expanded clones were found on average in CD4+ than in CD8+ T cells. Some patients who did not respond also had low normalized T-cell clonal expansion.

Germline CDR1 LNHDA, CDR2 SQIVND (reference sequence). This CDR3 region has 16 residues. The V gene end was trimmed by 4 bases and the J gene end by 2 bases; junction bases not matched to a gene: 7. This clone was seen more than once but under ten times. Its matching antigen is unknown. Produced via immunoSEQ multiplex PCR; TCRdb's table is partial and in-frame only. The table has tens of thousands of clones, around nine tenths seen once; the top ten hold roughly 1.5%. The input for sequencing was CD4+ or CD8+ T cells sorted from blood, taken in a trial of the OX40 agonist ivuxolimab. V and J are TRBV19 and TRBJ2-3; 9 positions agree with TRBD2. The receptor's source is an adult with an advanced solid tumor such as melanoma, head and neck, liver or kidney cancer. CDR3 loop: CASSNGGGVDTDTQYF. As DNA, the CDR3 is TGTGCCAGTAGTAACGGCGGGGGGGTCGACACAGATACGCAGTATTTT.